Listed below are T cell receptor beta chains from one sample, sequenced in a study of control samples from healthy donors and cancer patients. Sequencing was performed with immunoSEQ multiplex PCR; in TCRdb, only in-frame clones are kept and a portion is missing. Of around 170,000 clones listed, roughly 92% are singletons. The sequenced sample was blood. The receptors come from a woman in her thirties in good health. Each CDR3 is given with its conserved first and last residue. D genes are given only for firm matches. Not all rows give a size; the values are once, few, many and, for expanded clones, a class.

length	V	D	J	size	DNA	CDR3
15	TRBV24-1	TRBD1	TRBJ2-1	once	TGTGCCACCAGCCTTACGACAGGGGGCAAGGATGAGCAGTTCTTC	CATSLTTGGKDEQFF
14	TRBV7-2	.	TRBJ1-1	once	TGTGCCAGCAGCTTCCCGGGACAAAACACTGAAGCTTTCTTT	CASSFPGQNTEAFF
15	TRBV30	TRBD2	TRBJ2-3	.	TGTGCCTGGAGTGTGTTAGCGGGCGGCACAGATACGCAGTATTTT	CAWSVLAGGTDTQYF
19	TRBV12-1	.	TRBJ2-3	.	TGTGCCAGCAGAGAAGCGGAACACCCGCCGCTACACCGGGACCCAACGCAGTATTTT	CASREAEHPPLHRDPTQYF
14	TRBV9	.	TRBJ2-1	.	TGTGCCAGCAGCGTCGGGCATAATGACAATGAGCAGTTCTTC	CASSVGHNDNEQFF
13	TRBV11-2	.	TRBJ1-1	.	TGTGCCAGCAGCTTGGTGGTCAACACTGAAGCTTTCTTT	CASSLVVNTEAFF
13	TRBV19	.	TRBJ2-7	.	TGTGCCAGTAGTATAGAAAAGGCGGGGGAGCAGTACTTC	CASSIEKAGEQYF
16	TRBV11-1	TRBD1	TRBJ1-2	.	TGTGCCAGCAGCTTGGCCGTGGACAGGGACAGCTATGGCTACACCTTC	CASSLAVDRDSYGYTF
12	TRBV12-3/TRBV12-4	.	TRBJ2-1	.	TGTGCCAGCAGTTTAGCATCCAATGAGCAGTTCTTC	CASSLASNEQFF
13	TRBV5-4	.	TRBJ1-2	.	TGTGCCAGCAGATTACAGGGAGTCGGTGGCTACACCTTC	CASRLQGVGGYTF
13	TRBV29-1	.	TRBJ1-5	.	TGCAGCGCCACTGAAGATAGCAATCAGCCCCAGCATTTT	CSATEDSNQPQHF
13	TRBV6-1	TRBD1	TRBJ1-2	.	TGTGCCAGCAGTGAATGGAGGGGGCACGGCTACACCTTC	CASSEWRGHGYTF
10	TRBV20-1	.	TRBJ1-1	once	TGCAGTGCTAGGAGGGACGAAGCTTTCTTT	CSARRDEAFF
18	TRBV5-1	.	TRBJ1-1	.	TGCGCCAGCAGCTCGGGAAAAAGGCCAGGGGCTGAAGTAACTGAAGCTTTCTTT	CASSSGKRPGAEVTEAFF
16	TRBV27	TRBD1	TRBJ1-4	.	TGTGCCAGCAGTTCGGGACAGGGGAGGCCTAATGAAAAACTGTTTTTT	CASSSGQGRPNEKLFF
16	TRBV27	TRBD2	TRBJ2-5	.	TGTGCCAGCAGTGCCCTAGCGGGAGGGCGGGAAGAGACCCAGTACTTC	CASSALAGGREETQYF
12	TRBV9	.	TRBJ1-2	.	TGTGCCAGCAGCGTACAGGGTGGTGGCTACACCTTC	CASSVQGGGYTF
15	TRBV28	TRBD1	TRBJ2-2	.	TGTGCCAGCAGTGAAAGGGGGCCTATCACCGGGGAGCTGTTTTTT	CASSERGPITGELFF
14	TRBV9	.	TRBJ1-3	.	TGTGCCAGCAGCGGAGGGGTCTCTGGAAACACCATATATTTT	CASSGGVSGNTIYF
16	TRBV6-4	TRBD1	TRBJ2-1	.	TGTGCCAGCAGTGCCCTACAGGGGGCGAGGGACAATGAGCAGTTCTTC	CASSALQGARDNEQFF
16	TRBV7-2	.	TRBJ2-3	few	TGTGCCAGCAGCTTACACAGAGCCGGGTCGGCAGATACGCAGTATTTT	CASSLHRAGSADTQYF
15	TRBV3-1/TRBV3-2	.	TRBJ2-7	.	TGTGCCAGCAGCCAAGATCCCCCTTTGGTTCGGGTGCAGTACTTC	CASSQDPPLVRVQYF
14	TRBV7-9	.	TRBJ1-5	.	TGTGCCAGCAGCTCGGCGTATAGCAATCAGCCCCAGCATTTT	CASSSAYSNQPQHF
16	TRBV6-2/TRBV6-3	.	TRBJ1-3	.	TGTGCCAGCAGTTACCCCAGCGGGGCGTCTGGAAACACCATATATTTT	CASSYPSGASGNTIYF
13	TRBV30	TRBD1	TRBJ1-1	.	TGTGCCTGGACCGAACAGGGGGGCACTGAAGCTTTCTTT	CAWTEQGGTEAFF
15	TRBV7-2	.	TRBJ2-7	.	TGTGCCAGCAGCTTAGCCGGGAGCCGATCGTACGAGCAGTACTTC	CASSLAGSRSYEQYF
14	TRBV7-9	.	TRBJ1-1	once	TGTGCCAGCAGCCCCTACCCGGGAGCGACTGAAGCTTTCTTT	CASSPYPGATEAFF
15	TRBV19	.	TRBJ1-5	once	TGTGCCAGTAGGATAGGCGTCCGAATGGATCAGCCCCAGCATTTT	CASRIGVRMDQPQHF
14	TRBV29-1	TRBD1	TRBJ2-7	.	TGCAGCGCCGCACCGGACAGGGCGGCTGTCGAGCAGTACTTC	CSAAPDRAAVEQYF
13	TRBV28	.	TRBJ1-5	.	TGTGCCAGCAAGGGCAGCGTTAATCAGCCCCAGCATTTT	CASKGSVNQPQHF
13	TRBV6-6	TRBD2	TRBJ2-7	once	TGTGCCAGCAGCGGGACTAGCGGTTGGGTACCGTCCTTC	CASSGTSGWVPSF
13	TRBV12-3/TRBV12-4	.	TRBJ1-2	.	TGTGCCAGCAGTTTAGGGGCTTGGTATGGCTACACCTTC	CASSLGAWYGYTF
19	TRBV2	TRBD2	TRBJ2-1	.	TGTGCCAGCAGTGAACGTATGACTAGCGGGACCTCCTCCTACAATGAGCAGTTCTTC	CASSERMTSGTSSYNEQFF
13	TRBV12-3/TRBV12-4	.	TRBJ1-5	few	TGTGCCAGCAGTTTAGGTAGCAATCAGCCCCAGCATTTT	CASSLGSNQPQHF
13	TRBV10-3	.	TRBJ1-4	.	TGTGCCATCAGTGGGACAACTAATGAAAAACTGTTTTTT	CAISGTTNEKLFF
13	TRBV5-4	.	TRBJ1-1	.	TGTGCCAGCAGCTTGGGCGGGGCCACTGAAGCTTTCTTT	CASSLGGATEAFF
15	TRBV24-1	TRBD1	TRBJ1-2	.	TGTGCCACCAGTGATCTGGGACAGGGGCTAGAGGGCTACACCTTC	CATSDLGQGLEGYTF
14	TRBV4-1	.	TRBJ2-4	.	TGCGCCAGCAGCGGGACAATAGGGGGAAACATTCAGTACTTC	CASSGTIGGNIQYF
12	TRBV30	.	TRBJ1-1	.	TGTGCCTGCGGACGTCGTGAGACTGAAGCTTTCTTT	CACGRRETEAFF
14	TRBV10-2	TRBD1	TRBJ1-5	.	TGCGCCAGCAGGCTGACAGGGTCGGATCAGCCCCAGCATTTT	CASRLTGSDQPQHF
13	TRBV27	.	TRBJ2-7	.	TGTGCCAGCATTCTTGAGGGGCCCGAGGGGCAGTACTTC	CASILEGPEGQYF
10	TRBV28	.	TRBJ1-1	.	TGTGCCAGCAGAGAGACTGAAGCTTTCTTT	CASRETEAFF
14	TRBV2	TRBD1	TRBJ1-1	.	TGTGCCAGCAGCCCTACAGGGGGCGGCCCTGAAGCTTTCTTT	CASSPTGGGPEAFF
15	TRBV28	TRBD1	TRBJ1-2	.	TGTGCCAGCGGGGGCAGGGGGGCAGCTAACTATGGCTACACCTTC	CASGGRGAANYGYTF
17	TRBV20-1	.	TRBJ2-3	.	TGCAGTGCTGGTGGGGCCCCCTCTGGGGCGAGGACAGATACGCAGTATTTT	CSAGGAPSGARTDTQYF
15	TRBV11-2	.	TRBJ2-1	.	TGTGCCAGCAGCCGGATTGAGGGTGGGTACAATGAGCAGTTCTTC	CASSRIEGGYNEQFF
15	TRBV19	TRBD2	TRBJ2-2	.	TGTGCCAGTAATTCAGGGACTATCTACACCGGGGAGCTGTTTTTT	CASNSGTIYTGELFF
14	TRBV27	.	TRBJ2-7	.	TGTGCCAGCAGTTTATCGGCACGCTCCTACGAGCAGTACTTC	CASSLSARSYEQYF
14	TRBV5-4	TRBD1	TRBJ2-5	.	TGTGCCAGCAGCTTGGACAGGGGGCCGGAGACCCAGTACTTC	CASSLDRGPETQYF
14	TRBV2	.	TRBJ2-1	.	TGTGCCAGCAGTGAAGCGGCCCCGACTGGTAAGCAGTTCTTC	CASSEAAPTGKQFF
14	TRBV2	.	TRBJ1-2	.	TGTGCCAGCAGTGTATCGGTCGGAGACTATGGCTACACCTTC	CASSVSVGDYGYTF